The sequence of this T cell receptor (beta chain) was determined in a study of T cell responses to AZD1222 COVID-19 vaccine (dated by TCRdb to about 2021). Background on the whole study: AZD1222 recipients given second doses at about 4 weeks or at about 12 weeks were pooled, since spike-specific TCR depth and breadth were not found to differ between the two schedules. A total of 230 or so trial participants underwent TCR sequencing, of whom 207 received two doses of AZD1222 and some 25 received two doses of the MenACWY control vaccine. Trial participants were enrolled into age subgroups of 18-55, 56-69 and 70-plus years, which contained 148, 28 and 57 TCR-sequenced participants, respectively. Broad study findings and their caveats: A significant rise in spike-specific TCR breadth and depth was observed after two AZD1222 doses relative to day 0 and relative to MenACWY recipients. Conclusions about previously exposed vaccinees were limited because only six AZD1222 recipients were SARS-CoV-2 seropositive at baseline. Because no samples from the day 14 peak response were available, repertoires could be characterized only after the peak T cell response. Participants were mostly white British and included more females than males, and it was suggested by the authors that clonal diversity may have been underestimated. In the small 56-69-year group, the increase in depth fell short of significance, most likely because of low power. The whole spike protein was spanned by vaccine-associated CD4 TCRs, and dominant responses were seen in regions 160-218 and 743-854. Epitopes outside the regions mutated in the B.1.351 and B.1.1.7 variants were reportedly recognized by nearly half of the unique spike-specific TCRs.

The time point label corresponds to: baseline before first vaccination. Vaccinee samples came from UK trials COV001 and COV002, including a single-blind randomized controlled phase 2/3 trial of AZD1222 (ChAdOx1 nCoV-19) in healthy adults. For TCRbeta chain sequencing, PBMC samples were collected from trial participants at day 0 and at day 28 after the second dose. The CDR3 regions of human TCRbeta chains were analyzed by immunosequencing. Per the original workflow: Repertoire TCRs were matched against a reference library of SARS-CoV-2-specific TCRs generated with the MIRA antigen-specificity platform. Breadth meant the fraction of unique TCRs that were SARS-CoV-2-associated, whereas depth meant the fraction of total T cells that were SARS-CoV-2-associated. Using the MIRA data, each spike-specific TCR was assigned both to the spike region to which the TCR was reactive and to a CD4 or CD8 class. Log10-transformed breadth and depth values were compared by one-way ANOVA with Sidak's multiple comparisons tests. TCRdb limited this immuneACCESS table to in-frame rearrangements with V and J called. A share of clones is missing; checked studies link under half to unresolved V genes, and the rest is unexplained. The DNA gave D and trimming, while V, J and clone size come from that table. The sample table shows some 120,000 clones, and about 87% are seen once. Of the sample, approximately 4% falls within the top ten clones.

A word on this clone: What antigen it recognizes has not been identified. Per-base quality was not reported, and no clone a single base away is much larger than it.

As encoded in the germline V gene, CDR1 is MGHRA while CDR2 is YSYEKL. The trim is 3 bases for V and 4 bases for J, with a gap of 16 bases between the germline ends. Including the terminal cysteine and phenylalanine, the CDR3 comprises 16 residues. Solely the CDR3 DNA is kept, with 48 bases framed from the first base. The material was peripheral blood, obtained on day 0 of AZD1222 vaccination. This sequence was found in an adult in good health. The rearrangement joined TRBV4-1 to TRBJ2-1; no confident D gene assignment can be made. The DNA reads TGCGCCAGCAGCCAGCCTTTAATGGACCAATACAATGAGCAGTTCTTC. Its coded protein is CASSQPLMDQYNEQFF.